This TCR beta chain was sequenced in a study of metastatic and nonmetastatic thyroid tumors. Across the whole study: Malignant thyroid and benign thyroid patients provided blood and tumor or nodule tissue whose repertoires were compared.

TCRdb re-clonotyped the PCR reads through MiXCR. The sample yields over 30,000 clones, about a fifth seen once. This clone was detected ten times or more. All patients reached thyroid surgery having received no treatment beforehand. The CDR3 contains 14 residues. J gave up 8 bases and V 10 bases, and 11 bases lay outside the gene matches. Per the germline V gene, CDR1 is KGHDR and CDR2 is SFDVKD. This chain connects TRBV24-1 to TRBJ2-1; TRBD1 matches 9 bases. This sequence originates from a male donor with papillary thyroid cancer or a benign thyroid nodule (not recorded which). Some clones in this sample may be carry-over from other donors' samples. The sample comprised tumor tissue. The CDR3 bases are TGTGCCACAGCTCCCACAGGGGGCGAGGATGAGCAGTTCTTC. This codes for CATAPTGGEDEQFF.